This TCR beta chain originates from a study of cytomegalovirus exposure and HLA in healthy donors. Study at large: The 130 or so validation repertoires used a platform that matched the one used for the 666 first-cohort repertoires, as a later analysis reported. Findings of the study overall: For most TCR sequences rarity was the rule, although some public TCRs occurred in many donors.

Some clones are missing from TCRdb's copy, which holds only in-frame ones; the method was immunoSEQ multiplex PCR. The sample holds about 360,000 clones, 80% to 90% seen once. Per germline, CDR1 MNHNS and CDR2 SASEGT. V dropped 1 base and J dropped 0 bases, with 13 bases sitting between them. There are 16 residues in the CDR3. Worth noting for this clone: As yet, its antigen is unknown.

This receptor was taken from a woman under 30 in good health and CMV-seronegative. V is TRBV6-1 and J is TRBJ2-7; D remains unclear. Sequencing used PBMCs. CDR3 region: CASSEERGRSSYEQYF. Here the CDR3 DNA reads TGTGCCAGCAGTGAAGAACGCGGCAGAAGCTCCTACGAGCAGTACTTC.